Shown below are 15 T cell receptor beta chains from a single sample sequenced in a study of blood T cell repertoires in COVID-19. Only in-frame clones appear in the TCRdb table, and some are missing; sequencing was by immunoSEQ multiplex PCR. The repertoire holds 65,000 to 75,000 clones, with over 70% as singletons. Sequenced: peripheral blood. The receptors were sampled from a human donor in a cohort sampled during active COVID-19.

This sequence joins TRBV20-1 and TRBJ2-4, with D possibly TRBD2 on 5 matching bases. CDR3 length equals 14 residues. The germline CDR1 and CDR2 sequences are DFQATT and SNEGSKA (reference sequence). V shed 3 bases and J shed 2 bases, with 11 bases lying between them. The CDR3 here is CSASEGVSKNIQYF. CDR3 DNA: TGCAGTGCTAGTGAGGGAGTCTCCAAAAACATTCAGTACTTC.

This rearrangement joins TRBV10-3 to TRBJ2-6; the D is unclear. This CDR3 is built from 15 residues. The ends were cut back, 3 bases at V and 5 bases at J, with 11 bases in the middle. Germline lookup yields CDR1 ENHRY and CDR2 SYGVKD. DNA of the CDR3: TGTGCCATCAGTGATGGCCAGGCAAGGGCCAACGTCCTGACTTTC. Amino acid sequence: CAISDGQARANVLTF.

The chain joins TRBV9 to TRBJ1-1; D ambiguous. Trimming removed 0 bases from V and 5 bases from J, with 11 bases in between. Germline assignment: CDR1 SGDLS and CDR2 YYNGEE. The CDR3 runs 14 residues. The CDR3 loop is CASSVEGDMTEAFF. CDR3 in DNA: TGTGCCAGCAGCGTAGAAGGAGATATGACTGAAGCTTTCTTT.

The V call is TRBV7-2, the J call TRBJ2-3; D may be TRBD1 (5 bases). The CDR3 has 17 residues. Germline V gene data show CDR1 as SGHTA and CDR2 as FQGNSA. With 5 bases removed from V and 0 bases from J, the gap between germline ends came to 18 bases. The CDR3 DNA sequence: TGTGCCAGCAGCCCGCCCCGACAGTTGTCTAGCACAGATACGCAGTATTTT. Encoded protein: CASSPPRQLSSTDTQYF.

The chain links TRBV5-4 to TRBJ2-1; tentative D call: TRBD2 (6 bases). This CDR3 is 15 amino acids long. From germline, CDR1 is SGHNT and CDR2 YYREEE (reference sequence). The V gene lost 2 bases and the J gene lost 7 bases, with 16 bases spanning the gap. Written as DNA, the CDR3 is TGTGCCAGCAGCTTTACGGCGGAGGGTAGGAATGAGCAGTTCTTC. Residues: CASSFTAEGRNEQFF.

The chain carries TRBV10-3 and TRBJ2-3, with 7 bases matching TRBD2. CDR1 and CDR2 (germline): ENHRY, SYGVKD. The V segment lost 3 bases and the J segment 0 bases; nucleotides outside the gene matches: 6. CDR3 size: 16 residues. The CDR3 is CAISDASAGSTDTQYF. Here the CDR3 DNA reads TGTGCCATCAGTGACGCCTCAGCGGGGAGCACAGATACGCAGTATTTT.

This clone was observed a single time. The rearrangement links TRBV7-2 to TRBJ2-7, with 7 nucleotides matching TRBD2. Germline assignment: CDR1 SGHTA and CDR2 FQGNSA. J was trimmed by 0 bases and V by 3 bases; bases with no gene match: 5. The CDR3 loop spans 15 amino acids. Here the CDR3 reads CASSFREGSSYEQYF. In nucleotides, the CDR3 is TGTGCCAGCAGCTTCAGGGAGGGTAGCTCCTACGAGCAGTACTTC.

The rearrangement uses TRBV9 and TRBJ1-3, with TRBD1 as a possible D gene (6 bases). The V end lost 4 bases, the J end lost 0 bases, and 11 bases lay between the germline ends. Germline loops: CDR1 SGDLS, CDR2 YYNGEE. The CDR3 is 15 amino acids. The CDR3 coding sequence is TGTGCCAGCAGCCCAGGGACATTCTCTGGAAACACCATATATTTT. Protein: CASSPGTFSGNTIYF.

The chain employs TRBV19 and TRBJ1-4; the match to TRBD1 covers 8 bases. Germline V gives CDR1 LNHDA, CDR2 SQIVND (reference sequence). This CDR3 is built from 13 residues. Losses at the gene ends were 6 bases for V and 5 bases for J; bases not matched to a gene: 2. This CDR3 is CASRRTGNEKLFF. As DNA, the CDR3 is TGTGCCAGTAGGAGGACAGGGAATGAAAAACTGTTTTTT.

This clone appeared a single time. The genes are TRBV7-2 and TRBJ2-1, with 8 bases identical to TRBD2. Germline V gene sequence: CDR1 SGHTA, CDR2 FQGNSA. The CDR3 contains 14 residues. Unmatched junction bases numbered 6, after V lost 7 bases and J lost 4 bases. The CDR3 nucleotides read TGTGCCAGCAACGCGGGGGGCCGATACAATGAGCAGTTCTTC. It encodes CASNAGGRYNEQFF.

This chain's CDR3 is CASSYSSGRRTYNEQFF. The CDR3 DNA reads as TGTGCCAGCAGTTACTCGAGCGGAAGAAGAACCTACAATGAGCAGTTCTTC. The genes are TRBV6-2 or TRBV6-3 and TRBJ2-1, with D possibly TRBD2 on 5 matching bases. CDR1 is MNHEY and CDR2 is SVGEGT in the germline V gene. The CDR3 is 17 amino acids. Trimming cost V 0 bases and J 2 bases, with 14 bases left between them.

The CDR3 sequence is CASRVRDSRAYNEQFF. The CDR3 nucleotides are TGTGCCAGCAGAGTGCGGGACTCCCGGGCCTACAATGAGCAGTTCTTC. J is TRBJ2-1 and V is TRBV7-2, with D perhaps TRBD2 (6 bases). With 6 bases removed from V and 2 bases from J, the gap between germline ends came to 17 bases. The CDR3 consists of 16 residues. The germline gives CDR1 SGHTA, CDR2 FQGNSA.

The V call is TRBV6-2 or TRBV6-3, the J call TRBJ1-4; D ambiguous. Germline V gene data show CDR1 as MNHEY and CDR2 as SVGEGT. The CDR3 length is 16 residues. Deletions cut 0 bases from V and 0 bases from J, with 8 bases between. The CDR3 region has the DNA TGTGCCAGCAGTTACTCCGCGGATGCAACTAATGAAAAACTGTTTTTT. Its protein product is CASSYSADATNEKLFF.

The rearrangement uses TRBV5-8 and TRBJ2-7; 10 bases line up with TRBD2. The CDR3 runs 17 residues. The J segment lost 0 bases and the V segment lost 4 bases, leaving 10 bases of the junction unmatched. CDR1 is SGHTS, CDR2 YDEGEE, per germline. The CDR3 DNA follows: TGTGCCAGCAGCCGGACTAGCGGCCTAGGAAGCTCCTACGAGCAGTACGTC. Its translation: CASSRTSGLGSSYEQYV.

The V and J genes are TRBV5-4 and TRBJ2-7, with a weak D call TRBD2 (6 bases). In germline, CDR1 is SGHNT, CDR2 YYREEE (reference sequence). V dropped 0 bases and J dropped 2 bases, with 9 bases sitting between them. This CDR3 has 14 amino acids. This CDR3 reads CASSLGSGPYEQYF. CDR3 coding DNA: TGTGCCAGCAGCTTGGGAAGCGGGCCCTACGAGCAGTACTTC.